A selection of T cell receptor beta chains follows, all from one sample in a study of tumor-infiltrating lymphocytes in primary liver carcinoma. MiXCR, run by TCRdb on the multiplex PCR reads, gives a single entry per CDR3 protein. The sample has fewer than 200,000 distinct CDR3 sequences, just under 85% seen once. Sequences were obtained from tumor tissue from primary liver carcinoma. The receptor source for this set is a man aged 40-49 years with primary liver carcinoma and hepatitis B virus infection. Each CDR3 is given with its conserved first and last residue. A D gene is named only where the DNA matches it firmly. Size is stated for part of the rows, as once, few or many counts, or as a class when the clone is expanded.

14	TRBD1	TRBJ1-1	once	TRBV12-3/TRBV12-4	CASRPRTGYTEAFF	TGTGCCAGCAGACCTCGGACAGGATACACTGAAGCATTCTTT
16	.	TRBJ2-2	once	TRBV5-5	CASSLAQTAYTGELVF	TGTGCCAGCAGCTTGGCCCAAACGGCTTACACCGGGGAGCTGGTTTTT
14	TRBD1	TRBJ1-1	.	TRBV5-1	CACGAQGLNTEAFF	TGCGCCTGCGGAGCACAGGGGCTGAACACTGAAGCTTTCTTT
14	TRBD1	TRBJ2-2	.	TRBV29-1	CSVYGTVGGGELFF	TGCAGCGTCTACGGGACAGTGGGTGGCGGGGAGCTGTTTTTT
15	.	TRBJ2-7	.	TRBV29-1	CSVGVTNGIFNEQYF	TGCAGCGTTGGGGTGACTAACGGGATTTTCAACGAGCAGTACTTC
14	TRBD1	TRBJ2-2	.	TRBV19	CARMSTGATGELFF	TGTGCCAGAATGTCGACAGGGGCCACCGGGGAGCTGTTTTTT
14	.	TRBJ1-2	.	TRBV29-1	CSVDVEEGVDGYIF	TGCAGCGTTGATGTGGAAGAAGGGGTGGATGGCTACATCTTC
16	TRBD2	TRBJ2-2	.	TRBV4-3	CASSQGPAGETGDLFF	TGCGCCAGCAGCCAAGGTCCCGCGGGAGAGACCGGGGACTTGTTTTTT
15	.	TRBJ1-1	.	TRBV10-3	CGISAEDDMNTEAFF	TGTGGCATCAGTGCTGAGGACGATATGAACACTGAAGCTTTCTTT
16	.	TRBJ1-2	.	TRBV6-5	CASSSRVGVLNYGYTF	TGTGCCAGTAGTTCCCGGGTCGGGGTCCTCAACTATGGCTACACCTTC
13	.	TRBJ1-5	.	TRBV29-1	CSVDGQSNQPQHF	TGCAGCGTTGATGGTCAATCCAATCAGCCCCAGCACTTT
16	.	TRBJ1-2	.	TRBV6-2/TRBV6-3	CASAPSGTFTFYGYTF	TGTGCCAGTGCTCCGAGCGGAACCTTTACATTCTATGGCTACACCTTT